The entry below gives a single T cell receptor beta chain sequence along with its context. These data originate in a study of blood T cell repertoires in COVID-19. Profiling relied on immunoSEQ multiplex PCR, and the TCRdb table lists in-frame clones only, not all of them. The sample includes approximately 500,000 clones, 89% seen only once; the top ten take approximately 0.9%. The CDR3 has 15 residues. V lost 3 bases to trimming and J lost 3 bases, with 12 bases between them. Germline V gives CDR1 LNHDA, CDR2 SQIVND (reference sequence). This sequence joins TRBV19 and TRBJ1-5; D might be TRBD1 (5 bases). Sample: peripheral blood. The receptor's source is a man in his late teens or twenties with COVID-19, enrolled during active disease. The CDR3 coding sequence is TGTGCCAGTAGTATCGCCCCAGGGCCCAATCAGCCCCAGCATTTT. Translating gives CASSIAPGPNQPQHF.